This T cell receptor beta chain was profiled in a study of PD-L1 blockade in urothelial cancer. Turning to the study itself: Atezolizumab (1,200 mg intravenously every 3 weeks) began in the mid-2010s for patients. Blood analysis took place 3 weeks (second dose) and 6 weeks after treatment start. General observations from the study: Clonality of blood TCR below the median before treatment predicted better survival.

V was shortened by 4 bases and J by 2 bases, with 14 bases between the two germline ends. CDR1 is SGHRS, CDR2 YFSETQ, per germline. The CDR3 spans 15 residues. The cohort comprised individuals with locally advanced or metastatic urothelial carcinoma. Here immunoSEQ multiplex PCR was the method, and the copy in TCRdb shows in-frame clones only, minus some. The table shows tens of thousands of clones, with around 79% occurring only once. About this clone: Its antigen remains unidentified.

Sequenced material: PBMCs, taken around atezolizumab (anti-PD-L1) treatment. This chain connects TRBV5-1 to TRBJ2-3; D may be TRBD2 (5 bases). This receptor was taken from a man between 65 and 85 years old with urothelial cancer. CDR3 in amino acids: CASSPRTGNTDTQYF. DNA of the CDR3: TGCGCCAGCAGCCCCCGGACGGGAAACACAGATACGCAGTATTTT.